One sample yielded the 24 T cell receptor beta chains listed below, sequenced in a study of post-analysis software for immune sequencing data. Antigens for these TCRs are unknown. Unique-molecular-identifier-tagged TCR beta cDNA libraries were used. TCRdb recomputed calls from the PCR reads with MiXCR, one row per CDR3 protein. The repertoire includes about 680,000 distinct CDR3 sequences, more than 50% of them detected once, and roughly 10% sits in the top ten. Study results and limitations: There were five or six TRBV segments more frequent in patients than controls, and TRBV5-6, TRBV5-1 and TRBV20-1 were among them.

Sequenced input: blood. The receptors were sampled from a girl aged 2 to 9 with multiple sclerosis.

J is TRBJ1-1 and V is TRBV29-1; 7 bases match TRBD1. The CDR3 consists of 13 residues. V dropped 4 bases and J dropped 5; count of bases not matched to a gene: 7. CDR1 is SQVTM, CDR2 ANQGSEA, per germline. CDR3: CSVANLDRTEAFF. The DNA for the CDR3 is TGCAGCGTTGCAAACCTGGACAGGACTGAAGCTTTCTTT.

The CDR3 loop reads CSVLPPGWGYTF. CDR3 nucleotide sequence: TGCAGCGTTCTCCCGCCAGGGTGGGGCTACACCTTC. The chain couples TRBV29-1 to TRBJ1-2; possible D gene TRBD1, 5 bases. The CDR3 is 12 amino acids. Per the germline V gene, CDR1 is SQVTM and CDR2 is ANQGSEA. Deletions cut 5 bases from V and 8 bases from J, with 15 bases between.

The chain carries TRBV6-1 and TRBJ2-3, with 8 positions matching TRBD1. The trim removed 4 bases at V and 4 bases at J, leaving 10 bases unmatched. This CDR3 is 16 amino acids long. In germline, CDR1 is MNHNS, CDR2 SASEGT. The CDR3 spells CASSAKTGVVADTQYF. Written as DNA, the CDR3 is TGTGCCAGCAGTGCTAAGACAGGGGTGGTCGCAGATACGCAGTATTTT.

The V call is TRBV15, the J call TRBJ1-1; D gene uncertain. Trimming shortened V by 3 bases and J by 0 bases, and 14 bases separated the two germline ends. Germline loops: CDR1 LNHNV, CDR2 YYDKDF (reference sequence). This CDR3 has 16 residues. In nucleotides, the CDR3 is TGTGCCACCAGCAGCGTACGCCAAGAAGTGAACACTGAAGCTTTCTTT. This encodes CATSSVRQEVNTEAFF.

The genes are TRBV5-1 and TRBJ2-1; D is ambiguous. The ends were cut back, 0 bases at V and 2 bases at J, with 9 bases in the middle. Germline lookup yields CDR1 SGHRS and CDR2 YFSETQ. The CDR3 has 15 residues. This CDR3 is CASSLALGPYNEQFF. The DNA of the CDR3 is TGCGCCAGCAGCTTGGCCCTGGGTCCCTACAATGAGCAGTTCTTC.

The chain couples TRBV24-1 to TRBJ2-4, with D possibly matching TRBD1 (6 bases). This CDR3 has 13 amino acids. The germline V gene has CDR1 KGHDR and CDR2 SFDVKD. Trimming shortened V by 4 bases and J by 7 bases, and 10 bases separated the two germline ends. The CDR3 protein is CATSDQGRNIQYF. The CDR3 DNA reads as TGTGCCACCAGTGACCAGGGGCGGAACATTCAGTACTTC.

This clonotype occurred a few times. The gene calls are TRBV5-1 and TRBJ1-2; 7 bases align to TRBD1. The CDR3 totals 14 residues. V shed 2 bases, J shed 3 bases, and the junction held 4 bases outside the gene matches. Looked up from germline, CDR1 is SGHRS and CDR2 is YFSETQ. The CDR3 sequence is CASSLQGPHYGYTF. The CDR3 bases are TGCGCCAGCAGCTTACAGGGGCCCCACTATGGCTACACCTTC.

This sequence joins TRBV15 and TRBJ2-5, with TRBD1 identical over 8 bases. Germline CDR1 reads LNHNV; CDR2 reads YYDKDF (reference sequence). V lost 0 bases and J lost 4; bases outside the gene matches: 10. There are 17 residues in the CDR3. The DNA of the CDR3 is TGTGCCACCAGCAGAGAAATTTGGCAGGGGGCTCGAGAGACCCAGTACTTC. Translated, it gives CATSREIWQGARETQYF.

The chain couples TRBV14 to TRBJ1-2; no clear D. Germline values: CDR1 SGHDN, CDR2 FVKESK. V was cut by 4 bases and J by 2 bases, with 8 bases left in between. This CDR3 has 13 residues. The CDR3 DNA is TGTGCCAGCAGCCCGGGAAAGAACTATGGCTACACCTTC. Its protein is CASSPGKNYGYTF.

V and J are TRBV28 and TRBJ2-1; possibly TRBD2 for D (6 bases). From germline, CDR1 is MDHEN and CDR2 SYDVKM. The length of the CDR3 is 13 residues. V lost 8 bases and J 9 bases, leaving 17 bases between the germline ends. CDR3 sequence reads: CASFLSGVAEQFF. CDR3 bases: TGTGCCAGCTTCCTTTCGGGGGTGGCTGAGCAGTTCTTC.

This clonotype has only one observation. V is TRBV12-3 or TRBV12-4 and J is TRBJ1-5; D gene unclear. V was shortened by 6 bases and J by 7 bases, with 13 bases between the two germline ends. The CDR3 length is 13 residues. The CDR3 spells CASRWALGQPQHF. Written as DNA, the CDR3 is TGTGCCAGCAGGTGGGCCTTAGGCCAGCCCCAGCATTTT.

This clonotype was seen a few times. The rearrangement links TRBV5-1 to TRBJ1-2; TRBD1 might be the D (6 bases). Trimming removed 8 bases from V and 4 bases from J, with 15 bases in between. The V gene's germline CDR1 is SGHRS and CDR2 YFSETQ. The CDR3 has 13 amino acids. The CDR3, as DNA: TGCGCCAGTCCGGGGGGCAGGGCCTATGGCTACACCTTC. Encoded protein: CASPGGRAYGYTF. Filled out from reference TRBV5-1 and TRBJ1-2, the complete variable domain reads KAGVTQTPRYLIKTRGQQVTLSCSPISGHRSVSWYQQTPGQGLQFLFEYFSETQRNKGNFPGRFSGRQFSNSRSEMNVSTLELGDSALYLCASPGGRAYGYTFGSGTRLTVV.

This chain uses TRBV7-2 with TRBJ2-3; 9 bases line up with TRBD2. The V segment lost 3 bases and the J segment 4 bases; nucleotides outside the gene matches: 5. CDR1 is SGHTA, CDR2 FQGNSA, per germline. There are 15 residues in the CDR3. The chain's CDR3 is CASSFRTSVPDTQYF. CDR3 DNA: TGTGCCAGCAGCTTTCGGACTAGCGTCCCAGATACGCAGTATTTT.

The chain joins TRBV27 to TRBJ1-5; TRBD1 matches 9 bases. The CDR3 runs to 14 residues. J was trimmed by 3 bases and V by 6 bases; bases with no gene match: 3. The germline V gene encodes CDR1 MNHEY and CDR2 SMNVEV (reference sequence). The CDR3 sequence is CASRGTGNNQPQHF. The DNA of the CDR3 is TGTGCCAGCAGGGGGACAGGGAACAATCAGCCCCAGCATTTT.

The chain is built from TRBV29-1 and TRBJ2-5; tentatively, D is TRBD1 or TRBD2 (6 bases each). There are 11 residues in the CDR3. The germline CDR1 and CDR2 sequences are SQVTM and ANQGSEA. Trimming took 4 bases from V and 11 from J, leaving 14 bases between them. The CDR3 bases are TGCAGCGTTGGGGGGGCCAATGAGCAGTACTTC. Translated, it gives CSVGGANEQYF.

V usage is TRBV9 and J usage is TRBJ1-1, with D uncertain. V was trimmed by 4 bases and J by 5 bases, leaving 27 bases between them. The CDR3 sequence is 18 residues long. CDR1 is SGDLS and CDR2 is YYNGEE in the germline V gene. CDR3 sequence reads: CASSSRRWMIGWRTEAFF. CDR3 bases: TGTGCCAGCAGCTCCCGACGCTGGATGATTGGGTGGCGAACTGAAGCTTTCTTT.

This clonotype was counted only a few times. Here the CDR3 DNA reads TGCGCCAGCAGCCAAGAGTTAGGGGAACTGTTTTTT. It yields the protein CASSQELGELFF. The rearrangement joins TRBV4-1 to TRBJ1-4, with D tentatively TRBD1 (5 bases). Germline lookup yields CDR1 MGHRA and CDR2 YSYEKL. This CDR3 has 12 amino acids. Trimming left V 0 bases short and J 12 bases short, with 8 bases between.

CDR3 amino acids: CASSSGTSGRNYNEQFF. DNA of the CDR3: TGCGCCAGCAGCAGCGGGACTAGCGGGAGGAACTACAATGAGCAGTTCTTC. The V call is TRBV5-1, the J call TRBJ2-1; 15 nucleotides align to TRBD2. V was pared by 4 bases and J by 3 bases, with 5 bases of the junction left unmatched. The CDR3 covers 17 residues. Germline assignment: CDR1 SGHRS and CDR2 YFSETQ.

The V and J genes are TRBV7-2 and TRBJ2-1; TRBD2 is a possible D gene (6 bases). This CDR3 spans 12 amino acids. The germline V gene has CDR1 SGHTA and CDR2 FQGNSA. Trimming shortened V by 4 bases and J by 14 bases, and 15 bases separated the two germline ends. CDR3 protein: CASSSGGTQKFF. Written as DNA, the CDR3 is TGTGCCAGCAGCTCGGGCGGGACTCAGAAGTTCTTC.

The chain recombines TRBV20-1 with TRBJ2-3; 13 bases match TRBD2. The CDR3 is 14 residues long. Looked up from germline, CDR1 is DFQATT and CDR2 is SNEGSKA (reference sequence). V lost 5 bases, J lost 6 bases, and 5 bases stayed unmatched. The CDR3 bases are TGCAGTGCTCTCCCGGGACTAGCGGGGGATACGCAGTATTTT. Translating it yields CSALPGLAGDTQYF.

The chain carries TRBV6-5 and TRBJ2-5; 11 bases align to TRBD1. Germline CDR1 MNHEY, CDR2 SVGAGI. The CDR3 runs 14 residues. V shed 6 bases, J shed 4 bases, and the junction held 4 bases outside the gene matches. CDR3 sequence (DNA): TGTGCCAGCAGGAGGACAGGGGGCGGAGAGACCCAGTACTTC. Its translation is CASRRTGGGETQYF.

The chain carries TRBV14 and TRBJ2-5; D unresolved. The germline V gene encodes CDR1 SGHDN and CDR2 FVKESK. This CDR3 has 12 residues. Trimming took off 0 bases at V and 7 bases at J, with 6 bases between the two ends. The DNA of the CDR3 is TGTGCCAGCAGCCAAGATAAGAGGACCCAGTACTTC. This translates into CASSQDKRTQYF.

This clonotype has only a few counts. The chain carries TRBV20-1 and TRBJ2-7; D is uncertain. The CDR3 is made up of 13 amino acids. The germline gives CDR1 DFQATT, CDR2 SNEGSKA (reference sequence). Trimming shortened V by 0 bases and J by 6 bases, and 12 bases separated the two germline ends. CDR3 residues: CSARDGREVEQYF. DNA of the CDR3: TGCAGTGCTAGAGACGGCCGAGAGGTCGAGCAGTACTTC.

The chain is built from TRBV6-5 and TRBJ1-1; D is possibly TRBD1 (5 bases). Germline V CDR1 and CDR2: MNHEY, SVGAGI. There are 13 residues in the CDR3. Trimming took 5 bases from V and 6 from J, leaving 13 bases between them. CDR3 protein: CASSRTGTAEAFF. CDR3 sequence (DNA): TGTGCCAGCAGTCGAACGGGGACCGCTGAAGCTTTCTTT.